The 3 T cell receptor beta chains listed next were all sequenced from one sample in a study of blood T cell repertoires in COVID-19. Measured with immunoSEQ multiplex PCR; TCRdb has only the in-frame clones, and not every one. The data contain 270,000 or so clones, more than 85% of them singletons. Sequencing was done on a sample of PBMCs or T cells enriched from blood (not recorded which). All receptors derive from a man aged 40-50 years who had been exposed to COVID-19.

This chain joins TRBV28 and TRBJ1-1, with D unclear. Per the germline V gene, CDR1 is MDHEN and CDR2 is SYDVKM. The CDR3 runs to 13 residues. Trimming took 6 bases from V and 4 from J, leaving 12 bases between them. The chain's CDR3 is CASSPVEGTEAFF. The CDR3 DNA reads as TGTGCCAGCAGCCCTGTGGAGGGCACTGAAGCTTTCTTT.

The CDR3 sequence is CASRRVLAGPIADTQYF. The CDR3 DNA follows: TGCGCCAGCAGAAGGGTACTAGCGGGACCTATAGCGGATACGCAGTATTTT. J is TRBJ2-3 and V is TRBV5-1; 10 bases align to TRBD2. CDR1 and CDR2 from the germline V gene are SGHRS and YFSETQ. The CDR3 contains 17 residues. V dropped 5 bases and J dropped 6; count of bases not matched to a gene: 15.

The chain couples TRBV27 to TRBJ2-1; D possibly corresponds to TRBD2 (6 bases). The CDR3 loop spans 12 amino acids. The V gene lost 2 bases and the J gene lost 9 bases, with 8 bases spanning the gap. The V gene's germline CDR1 is MNHEY and CDR2 SMNVEV (reference sequence). This CDR3 reads CASSLGGIEQFF. The CDR3 nucleotides are TGTGCCAGCAGTTTAGGGGGGATTGAGCAGTTCTTC.